These 8 T cell receptor beta chains share one sample of origin, sequenced in a study of T cell clones after liver transplantation. TCRdb's copy holds only in-frame clones and misses some; the assay was immunoSEQ multiplex PCR. Counted here are approximately 71,000 clones, 90% to 95% occurring once; the ten biggest clones make up 0.8% to 1%. The sequencing here drew on CD4+ T cells from blood, taken less than 26 months after liver transplant. The receptors stem from a human patient who received a liver transplant. Among the T cells, some may be from the graft donor.

The chain is built from TRBV2 and TRBJ2-3; D unclear. CDR3 length: 13 amino acids. With 2 bases removed from V and 3 bases from J, the gap between germline ends came to 6 bases. CDR1 and CDR2 from the germline V gene are SNHLY and FYNNEI. The CDR3 region has the DNA TGTGCCAGCAGTGAAAAAAGGACAGATACGCAGTATTTT. The encoded protein is CASSEKRTDTQYF.

This clone was found a few times. The chain couples TRBV15 to TRBJ1-3; D gene unclear. The V end lost 1 base, the J end lost 2 bases, and 6 bases lay between the germline ends. From germline, CDR1 is LNHNV and CDR2 YYDKDF (reference sequence). This CDR3 comprises 14 residues. CDR3 in DNA: TGTGCCACCAGCAGAGCTGGGCCTGGAAACACCATATATTTT. As protein: CATSRAGPGNTIYF.

V usage is TRBV7-9 and J usage is TRBJ1-2; D uncertain. Trimming cost V 4 bases and J 5 bases, with 11 bases left between them. The CDR3 totals 13 residues. CDR1 and CDR2 (germline): SEHNR, FQNEAQ (reference sequence). CDR3 coding DNA: TGTGCCAGCAGCTCGTCGCAGGCGTATGGCTACACCTTC. Translated, it gives CASSSSQAYGYTF.

The gene calls are TRBV15 and TRBJ2-3, with TRBD1 identical over 11 bases. Germline CDR1 reads LNHNV; CDR2 reads YYDKDF (reference sequence). J gave up 4 bases and V 0 bases, and 6 bases lay outside the gene matches. The CDR3 runs 17 residues. The CDR3 spells CATSREVPDRGPDTQYF. DNA of the CDR3: TGTGCCACCAGCAGAGAAGTACCGGACAGGGGGCCAGATACGCAGTATTTT. Using reference TRBV15 and TRBJ2-3 for the parts outside the CDR3, the full variable domain is DAMVIQNPRYQVTQFGKPVTLSCSQTLNHNVMYWYQQKSSQAPKLLFHYYDKDFNNEADTPDNFQSRRPNTSFCFLDIRSPGLGDTAMYLCATSREVPDRGPDTQYFGPGTRLTVL.

The V call is TRBV29-1, the J call TRBJ2-7; no definite D call. Germline lookup yields CDR1 SQVTM and CDR2 ANQGSEA. Trimming removed 2 bases from V and 0 bases from J, with 5 bases in between. The CDR3 runs to 12 residues. The CDR3 reads CSVELDSYEQYF. As DNA, the CDR3 is TGCAGCGTTGAACTCGACTCCTACGAGCAGTACTTC.

CDR3 in DNA: TGTGCCTGGAAGGGGAGGGGGCAGGGCAATCAGCCCCAGCATTTT. Translation gives CAWKGRGQGNQPQHF. V and J are TRBV30 and TRBJ1-5; 7 nucleotides agree with TRBD1. Germline lookup yields CDR1 GTSNPN and CDR2 SVGIG (reference sequence). The length of the CDR3 is 15 residues. V lost 4 bases, J lost 2 bases, and 8 bases stayed unmatched.

CDR3 nucleotides: TGCGCCAGCAGCCAAGACCCCCCGGGCCTAGGCACAGATACGCAGTATTTT. This codes for CASSQDPPGLGTDTQYF. The V gene is TRBV4-3, the J gene TRBJ2-3; the D is unclear. The CDR3 loop spans 17 amino acids. In germline, CDR1 is LGHNA, CDR2 YSLEER. Trimming stripped 0 bases from V and 1 base from J, with 14 bases between.

The rearrangement uses TRBV7-2 and TRBJ1-2, with D possibly being TRBD1 (6 bases). CDR1 and CDR2 from the germline V gene are SGHTA and FQGNSA. The V end lost 0 bases, the J end lost 2 bases, and 10 bases lay between the germline ends. The CDR3 has 15 amino acids. Here the CDR3 DNA reads TGTGCCAGCAGCTTAGCCTGGGACATAAACTATGGCTACACCTTC. Its protein is CASSLAWDINYGYTF.